The 10 T cell receptor beta chains presented below share a single source sample, sequenced in a study of response to subunit inactivated influenza vaccine. TCRdb fed the RT-PCR reads into MiXCR, producing one record per CDR3 protein. Of a few hundred thousand distinct CDR3 sequences listed, less than 15% are singletons. The sequences come from PBMCs from blood, collected less than 13 days after vaccination. These receptors all stem from a man in his forties or fifties who received an inactivated influenza vaccine.

This chain uses TRBV29-1 with TRBJ1-1; no clear D. V was cut by 1 base and J by 8 bases, with 8 bases left in between. The V gene's germline CDR1 is SQVTM and CDR2 ANQGSEA. The CDR3 is made up of 11 amino acids. The CDR3 DNA sequence: TGCAGCGTTGAAGGTTTGAGGGAAGCTTTCTTT. Translated: CSVEGLREAFF.

The chain carries TRBV12-3 or TRBV12-4 and TRBJ2-7, with 7 bases identical to TRBD1. Unmatched junction bases numbered 12, after V lost 3 bases and J lost 7 bases. The CDR3 has 15 residues. The CDR3 loop reads CASSFDGQAYEEQYF. CDR3 DNA: TGTGCCAGCAGTTTTGACGGACAGGCCTACGAGGAGCAGTACTTC.

This clonotype was counted at least ten times. This chain connects TRBV28 to TRBJ2-3; D unresolved. The V end lost 3 bases, the J end lost 3 bases, and 10 bases lay between the germline ends. This CDR3 is 14 amino acids long. Germline V gene sequence: CDR1 MDHEN, CDR2 SYDVKM. CDR3 sequence (DNA): TGTGCCAGCAGTTTCAGGACGGCGACAGATACGCAGTATTTT. The encoded protein is CASSFRTATDTQYF.

This clonotype was picked up a small number of times. V gene TRBV12-3 or TRBV12-4 combines with J gene TRBJ2-1; D may be TRBD2 (6 bases). The CDR3 has 15 residues. V was clipped by 8 bases and J by 10 bases, with 24 bases between them. The CDR3 bases are TGTGCCAGCGGGCGTGATGGGGGGACCTCGGTCGAGCAGTTCTTC. Its protein product is CASGRDGGTSVEQFF.

V and J are TRBV24-1 and TRBJ2-5; D remains ambiguous. Germline V lookup: CDR1 KGHDR, CDR2 SFDVKD. The CDR3 has 15 residues. The V and J ends lost 5 bases and 5 bases respectively, with 17 bases between them. As DNA, the CDR3 is TGTGCCACCAGTGGGGGTCCGGCAAATTGGGAGACCCAGTACTTC. It encodes CATSGGPANWETQYF.

This clonotype was recorded a few times. The chain uses TRBV11-1 and TRBJ2-6; D possibly corresponds to TRBD1 (5 bases). V lost 1 base, J lost 4 bases, and 17 bases lay in between. Per germline, CDR1 SGHAT and CDR2 FQDESV (reference sequence). The CDR3 contains 18 residues. For the CDR3, the DNA is TGTGCCAGCAGCTTAGTGAAGGGGCTCCTGTCCGGGGCCAACGTCCTGACTTTC. Its translation is CASSLVKGLLSGANVLTF.

This clonotype was detected only a few times. As DNA, the CDR3 is TGTGCCATCAGTGCAAGGGAGAGTGATGAAGCTTTCTTT. Protein: CAISARESDEAFF. The V gene is TRBV10-3, the J gene TRBJ1-1, with D hard to call. The CDR3 sequence is 13 residues long. Germline V gene data show CDR1 as ENHRY and CDR2 as SYGVKD. Trimming stripped 4 bases from V and 7 bases from J, with 13 bases between.

This clonotype was found a few times. The CDR3 DNA follows: TGTGCCAGCACCCAGGGGACAGATACGCAGTATTTT. Protein: CASTQGTDTQYF. The gene calls are TRBV6-6 and TRBJ2-3, with D perhaps TRBD1 (6 bases). Germline V gene sequence: CDR1 MNHNY, CDR2 SVGAGI (reference sequence). This CDR3 is built from 12 residues. Trimming removed 7 bases at V and 3 bases at J, with 8 bases between.

This clonotype was recorded at least ten times. The chain combines TRBV7-2 with TRBJ2-1; no reliable D call. V was clipped by 3 bases and J by 7 bases, with 10 bases between them. The germline V gene has CDR1 SGHTA and CDR2 FQGNSA. CDR3 size: 13 residues. The CDR3 here is CASSFLLKNEQFF. The CDR3 DNA is TGTGCCAGCAGCTTTCTCCTGAAGAATGAGCAGTTCTTC.

This chain links TRBV12-3 or TRBV12-4 with TRBJ2-5; D unresolved. V gave up 2 bases and J gave up 5 bases, with 15 bases separating them. The CDR3 totals 15 residues. CDR3 residues: CASSLTLTPGETQYF. CDR3 nucleotides: TGTGCCAGCAGTTTAACGCTTACGCCCGGGGAGACCCAGTACTTC.